This T cell receptor beta chain emerged from a study of cytomegalovirus exposure and HLA in healthy donors. Study-level points and caveats: By HLA locus, TCR association rates varied in a later analysis, with DRB1 showing the most and HLA-C the fewest. Being productive about 90% or about 30% of the time was typical of most TCR beta V segments in an earlier analysis. The authors judged a highly shared variant cluster likely a sequencing artifact.

Trimming took 3 bases from V and 4 from J; bases not matched to a gene: 5. Germline CDR1 reads MNHEY; CDR2 reads SMNVEV (reference sequence). The CDR3 runs 17 residues. Comment on this clone: Antigen specificity is unknown.

In nominal health when sampled, donors likely had unrecorded immune exposures nonetheless. PCR primers comprised 60 Vbeta and 13 Jbeta primers. The data were produced by immunoSEQ multiplex PCR, yet TCRdb's version contains in-frame clones alone and is incomplete. The sample includes roughly 150,000 clones, 60% to 85% of them seen just once. Sequences were obtained from PBMCs. This sequence was found in a woman aged 40 to 50 in good health and CMV-seropositive. The V and J genes are TRBV27 and TRBJ2-3, with 15 bases lining up with TRBD2. The CDR3 nucleotides are TGTGCCAGCAGTTTGATGGGACTAGCGGGGGGCCCAGATACGCAGTATTTT. It translates to CASSLMGLAGGPDTQYF.